The clone carrying this T cell receptor (beta chain) was seen just once. Controls had myeloablative marrow grafts with methotrexate and calcineurin inhibitor, sampled at 1 year. CDR3 length: 15 residues. Germline loops: CDR1 WNHNN, CDR2 SYGVQD (reference sequence). V lost 2 bases, J lost 5 bases, and 3 bases stayed unmatched. The record originates from a study of T cells after posttransplantation cyclophosphamide. Profiling relied on immunoSEQ multiplex PCR, and the TCRdb table lists in-frame clones only, not all of them. In the table there are some 4,300 clones, 73% of which are singletons. This sample comprised PBMCs, obtained around 300 days after allogeneic stem cell transplant with calcineurin inhibitor and methotrexate. The rearrangement joins TRBV10-1 to TRBJ2-1; 10 positions agree with TRBD2. The clonotype comes from a female patient between 50 and 60 years old who received an allogeneic stem cell transplant from an unrelated donor, was CMV-positive, and had acute and chronic GVHD. Some T cells here may be from the graft donor. CDR3 region: CASSERTSGHNEQFF. The CDR3 region has the DNA TGCGCCAGCAGTGAGCGGACTAGCGGACACAATGAGCAGTTCTTC.